The 15 T cell receptor beta chains below come from one sample, sequenced in a study of technical replicates of blood from a handful of donors. Using immunoSEQ multiplex PCR, the repertoire was profiled, and TCRdb retains in-frame clones only, with some absent. The data hold 74,000 or so clones, with approximately 96% observed a single time. The source material was T cells isolated from PBMCs. Receptors were obtained from a human donor in good health.

V gene TRBV14 combines with J gene TRBJ2-1, with a tentative D call TRBD2 (5 bases). CDR1 and CDR2 (germline): SGHDN, FVKESK. This CDR3 contains 12 residues. With 1 base removed from V and 14 bases from J, the gap between germline ends came to 12 bases. CDR3 sequence (DNA): TGTGCCAGCAGCCAAGGACTACCCGGCAAGTTCTTC. It specifies CASSQGLPGKFF.

This clone was detected only once. The CDR3 protein is CASSQRGLDLKETQYF. The CDR3 DNA reads as TGCGCCAGCAGCCAGAGGGGACTAGATTTAAAAGAGACCCAGTACTTC. V gene TRBV4-3 combines with J gene TRBJ2-5; 8 nucleotides match TRBD2. This CDR3 spans 16 amino acids. The germline gives CDR1 LGHNA, CDR2 YSLEER. J lost 3 bases, V lost 3 bases, and 9 bases had no gene match.

The chain carries TRBV25-1 and TRBJ1-1, with D unresolved. CDR3 length: 14 residues. V lost 1 base, J lost 10 bases, and 16 bases lay in between. Germline CDR1 reads MGHDK; CDR2 reads SYGVNS. CDR3 DNA: TGTGCCAGCAGTGAATTCGTAACAATGCCTGCAGCTTTCTTT. Protein: CASSEFVTMPAAFF.

The chain employs TRBV7-9 and TRBJ1-1, with D possibly TRBD1 on 6 matching bases. The germline V gene has CDR1 SEHNR and CDR2 FQNEAQ (reference sequence). With 6 bases removed from V and 3 bases from J, the gap between germline ends came to 20 bases. This CDR3 is built from 16 residues. CDR3 amino acids: CASRYGQTEAYTEAFF. The CDR3 bases are TGTGCCAGCAGATATGGACAGACTGAAGCGTACACTGAAGCTTTCTTT. Complete variable domain (other parts from reference TRBV7-9 and TRBJ1-1): DTGVSQNPRHKITKRGQNVTFRCDPISEHNRLYWYRQTLGQGPEFLTYFQNEAQLEKSRLLSDRFSAERPKGSFSTLEIQRTEQGDSAMYLCASRYGQTEAYTEAFFGQGTRLTVV.

This chain joins TRBV7-9 and TRBJ1-1; D remains unclear. CDR3 length: 12 residues. V was clipped by 2 bases and J by 5 bases, with 6 bases between them. Germline V gene lookup returns CDR1 SEHNR and CDR2 FQNEAQ (reference sequence). The CDR3 DNA sequence: TGTGCCAGCAGCTTACAGGCTACTGAAGCTTTCTTT. Translating gives CASSLQATEAFF.

The chain is built from TRBV27 and TRBJ1-1; D possibly corresponds to TRBD1 (6 bases). V shed 6 bases and J shed 4 bases, with 12 bases lying between them. There are 13 residues in the CDR3. CDR1 and CDR2 from the germline V gene are MNHEY and SMNVEV (reference sequence). The CDR3 reads CASRSGQFTEAFF. CDR3 DNA sequence: TGTGCCAGCAGATCTGGACAGTTCACTGAAGCTTTCTTT.

This chain uses TRBV2 with TRBJ2-3; 11 bases match TRBD2. The CDR3 is 17 amino acids. V gave up 0 bases and J gave up 5 bases; unmatched junction bases: 7. From germline, CDR1 is SNHLY and CDR2 FYNNEI. The CDR3 DNA reads as TGTGCCAGCAGTGAAGCGGGACTAGCGGTCGCACGAGATACGCAGTATTTT. It specifies CASSEAGLAVARDTQYF.

V gene TRBV12-5 combines with J gene TRBJ1-1, with a possible D match to TRBD1 (5 bases). The CDR3 contains 17 residues. Germline V lookup: CDR1 LGHNT, CDR2 FRNRAP. The V end was cut by 0 bases, the J end by 0 bases, with 14 bases between. The CDR3 is CASGLVRMTDMNTEAFF. The CDR3, as DNA: TGTGCTAGTGGTTTGGTAAGGATGACAGACATGAACACTGAAGCTTTCTTT.

The rearrangement links TRBV6-1 to TRBJ2-3, with D possibly matching TRBD2 (6 bases). Germline V gene data show CDR1 as MNHNS and CDR2 as SASEGT. V was clipped by 4 bases and J by 4 bases, with 18 bases between them. The CDR3 consists of 16 residues. DNA of the CDR3: TGTGCCAGCAGTGTGGAATCGGGAGTCGTCGCAGATACGCAGTATTTT. This translates into CASSVESGVVADTQYF.

The chain joins TRBV20-1 to TRBJ1-4; 8 bases are shared with TRBD1. J lost 8 bases, V lost 6 bases, and 2 bases had no gene match. The CDR3 totals 11 residues. Looked up from germline, CDR1 is DFQATT and CDR2 is SNEGSKA (reference sequence). This chain's CDR3 is CSARDREKLFF. CDR3 bases: TGCAGTGCCCGGGACAGGGAAAAACTGTTTTTT.

The rearrangement uses TRBV30 and TRBJ2-1, with TRBD2 matching 11 bases. V gave up 4 bases and J gave up 2 bases; unmatched junction bases: 1. CDR1 GTSNPN and CDR2 SVGIG come from the germline V gene (reference sequence). The CDR3 runs to 14 residues. The CDR3 here is CAWNSGRAYNEQFF. In nucleotides, the CDR3 is TGTGCCTGGAATAGCGGGAGGGCCTACAATGAGCAGTTCTTC.

CDR3 in DNA: TGCAGCGTTGGCTTCTGGAGGAACGGCGGCGTTAGAGATACGCAGTATTTT. Its protein is CSVGFWRNGGVRDTQYF. The chain joins TRBV29-1 to TRBJ2-3, with a possible D match to TRBD2 (5 bases). The germline gives CDR1 SQVTM, CDR2 ANQGSEA. The CDR3 has 17 residues. The V gene lost 4 bases and the J gene lost 5 bases, with 25 bases spanning the gap.

As DNA, the CDR3 is TGTGCCAGCAGCTTAACCAGGGTCTATGGCTACACCTTC. It codes for CASSLTRVYGYTF. This chain connects TRBV11-2 to TRBJ1-2, with D perhaps matching TRBD1 (5 bases). There are 13 residues in the CDR3. Trimming cost V 2 bases and J 4 bases, with 8 bases left between them. Germline lookup yields CDR1 SGHAT and CDR2 FQNNGV.

V is TRBV10-3 and J is TRBJ1-1, with D hard to call. Trimming shortened V by 1 base and J by 1 base, and 4 bases separated the two germline ends. Germline V lookup: CDR1 ENHRY, CDR2 SYGVKD. The CDR3 runs 13 residues. CDR3 sequence: CAISELQNTEAFF. The DNA for the CDR3 is TGTGCCATCAGTGAGTTACAGAACACTGAAGCTTTCTTT.

This chain connects TRBV5-6 to TRBJ1-1; D uncertain. The CDR3 has 12 amino acids. Per the germline V gene, CDR1 is SGHDT and CDR2 is YYEEEE. V gave up 0 bases and J gave up 10 bases, with 10 bases separating them. CDR3 sequence reads: CASSLASVRAFF. CDR3 sequence (DNA): TGTGCCAGCAGCTTGGCGAGTGTTAGAGCTTTCTTT.